This passage covers 32 T cell receptor beta chains from one sample sequenced in a study of OX40 agonist ivuxolimab in advanced cancers. The protocol was immunoSEQ multiplex PCR, while the TCRdb copy is restricted to in-frame clones and leaves out a portion. The sample holds about 79,000 clones, 80% to 95% seen once. Specimen: CD4+ or CD8+ T cells sorted from blood, collected in a trial of the OX40 agonist ivuxolimab. These receptors came from an adult with an advanced solid tumor such as melanoma, head and neck, liver or kidney cancer.

The V and J genes are TRBV2 and TRBJ2-1; D remains unclear. CDR3 length equals 11 residues. Between the trimmed V and J ends, which lost 3 bases and 6 bases, there was a span of 3 bases. CDR1 and CDR2 from the germline V gene are SNHLY and FYNNEI. CDR3 sequence (DNA): TGTGCCAGCAGTGAGGTCAATGAGCAGTTCTTC. Translated: CASSEVNEQFF.

This chain connects TRBV4-1 to TRBJ1-4; possibly TRBD1 for D (5 bases). Per germline, CDR1 MGHRA and CDR2 YSYEKL. CDR3 length: 15 amino acids. Trimming left V 1 base short and J 4 bases short, with 10 bases between. The CDR3 reads CASSQAEGYNEKLFF. The CDR3 nucleotides are TGCGCCAGCAGCCAAGCAGAGGGGTATAATGAAAAACTGTTTTTT.

The V call is TRBV5-1, the J call TRBJ2-3; D is possibly TRBD1 or TRBD2 (5 bases each). The CDR3 sequence is 14 residues long. Germline lookup yields CDR1 SGHRS and CDR2 YFSETQ. Trimming took off 0 bases at V and 1 base at J, with 6 bases between the two ends. The DNA of the CDR3 is TGCGCCAGCAGCTTGGGGGACCGCACAGATACGCAGTATTTT. Translating it yields CASSLGDRTDTQYF.

The chain uses TRBV30 and TRBJ1-2; D not certain. The CDR3 extends over 12 amino acids. V was cut by 1 base and J by 7 bases, with 10 bases left in between. CDR1 is GTSNPN, CDR2 SVGIG, per germline (reference sequence). The CDR3 DNA is TGTGCCTGGAGTGAGGTCACCCTTGGCTACACCTTC. Translating it yields CAWSEVTLGYTF.

The chain uses TRBV5-4 and TRBJ1-1, with 8 positions matching TRBD1. Germline loops: CDR1 SGHNT, CDR2 YYREEE (reference sequence). V lost 8 bases and J lost 3; bases outside the gene matches: 6. This CDR3 is built from 13 residues. As DNA, the CDR3 is TGTGCCAGTACAGGGGGTCGGGACACTGAAGCTTTCTTT. Residues: CASTGGRDTEAFF.

The chain's CDR3 is CASSSSSLRTDTQYF. The DNA of the CDR3 is TGTGCCAGCAGTTCTTCCTCACTACGCACAGATACGCAGTATTTT. V is TRBV7-3 and J is TRBJ2-3; D is ambiguous. V was clipped by 6 bases and J by 1 base, with 14 bases between them. From germline, CDR1 is SGHTA and CDR2 FQGTGA. CDR3 length equals 15 residues. The variable domain in full, completed from reference TRBV7-3 and TRBJ2-3, reads GAGVSQTPSNKVTEKGKYVELRCDPISGHTALYWYRQSLGQGPEFLIYFQGTGAADDSGLPNDRFFAVRPEGSVSTLKIQRTERGDSAVYLCASSSSSLRTDTQYFGPGTRLTVL.

The rearrangement uses TRBV9 and TRBJ1-1; TRBD1 aligns across 8 bases. Germline V gene sequence: CDR1 SGDLS, CDR2 YYNGEE. With V trimmed by 3 bases and J by 5 bases, 3 bases remained unmatched. This CDR3 has 13 amino acids. DNA of the CDR3: TGTGCCAGCAGCGGACAGGGGAGGACTGAAGCTTTCTTT. It specifies CASSGQGRTEAFF.

CDR3 protein: CASRSQGVSQETQYF. The CDR3 bases are TGCGCCAGCAGAAGCCAAGGGGTTTCCCAAGAGACCCAGTACTTC. The chain has TRBV5-1 and TRBJ2-5, with a possible D match to TRBD1 (5 bases). Germline V CDR1 and CDR2: SGHRS, YFSETQ. V gave up 5 bases and J gave up 1 base, with 15 bases separating them. This CDR3 contains 15 residues.

This clone came up once. The V and J genes are TRBV11-2 and TRBJ1-5; D possibly corresponds to TRBD1 (5 bases). The V end was cut by 3 bases, the J end by 7 bases, with 10 bases between. CDR1 and CDR2 (germline): SGHAT, FQNNGV. This CDR3 contains 13 residues. The CDR3 DNA is TGTGCCAGCAGCTTTTCCCGGGACCAGCCCCAGCATTTT. Encoded protein: CASSFSRDQPQHF.

V is TRBV27 and J is TRBJ2-3, with D perhaps TRBD2 (6 bases). Between the trimmed V and J ends, which lost 3 bases and 1 base, there was a span of 8 bases. CDR3 size: 14 residues. CDR1 is MNHEY and CDR2 is SMNVEV in the germline V gene (reference sequence). CDR3: CASSFERGTDTQYF. CDR3 nucleotides: TGTGCCAGCAGTTTCGAGCGGGGCACAGATACGCAGTATTTT.

The V gene is TRBV5-1, the J gene TRBJ2-1, with 10 bases identical to TRBD2. The CDR3 loop spans 16 amino acids. The germline gives CDR1 SGHRS, CDR2 YFSETQ. With V trimmed by 2 bases and J by 7 bases, 9 bases remained unmatched. DNA of the CDR3: TGCGCCAGCAGCTTAAAGGGGGCACTAGCGGGAAATGAGCAGTTCTTC. Translated, it gives CASSLKGALAGNEQFF.

This chain uses TRBV7-3 with TRBJ2-5; tentatively, D is TRBD2 (5 bases). Germline lookup yields CDR1 SGHTA and CDR2 FQGTGA. The CDR3 is 14 amino acids. Trimming took 2 bases from V and 5 from J, leaving 12 bases between them. CDR3 nucleotides: TGTGCCAGCAGCTTACGTCCCGGGGAGGAGACCCAGTACTTC. Translated: CASSLRPGEETQYF.

In DNA, the CDR3 is TGTGCCATCAGTGAGTCGATAGGCAGGGCAGAGTACAATGAGCAGTTCTTC. Translation: CAISESIGRAEYNEQFF. The rearrangement links TRBV10-3 to TRBJ2-1; D is possibly TRBD1 (5 bases). The CDR3 is 17 amino acids. Trimming took off 0 bases at V and 4 bases at J, with 16 bases between the two ends. Germline CDR1 reads ENHRY; CDR2 reads SYGVKD.

This clone was counted a single time. The V and J genes are TRBV9 and TRBJ2-6; D gene uncertain. The CDR3 covers 15 residues. Trimming stripped 4 bases from V and 1 base from J, with 9 bases between. Per germline, CDR1 SGDLS and CDR2 YYNGEE. CDR3 loop: CASSTTSSGANVLTF. The CDR3 DNA is TGTGCCAGCAGCACGACTTCATCTGGGGCCAACGTCCTGACTTTC. The whole variable domain, remainder taken from reference TRBV9 and TRBJ2-6, is DSGVTQTPKHLITATGQRVTLRCSPRSGDLSVYWYQQSLDQGLQFLIQYYNGEERAKGNILERFSAQQFPDLHSELNLSSLELGDSALYFCASSTTSSGANVLTFGAGSRLTVL.

The CDR3 DNA follows: TGTGCCAGCAGGCCCGCCGGGACTAGAAACAATGAGCAGTTCTTC. Amino acid sequence: CASRPAGTRNNEQFF. The chain combines TRBV6-6 with TRBJ2-1; TRBD2 agrees at 8 bases. V was pared by 6 bases and J by 5 bases, with 9 bases of the junction left unmatched. Germline loops: CDR1 MNHNY, CDR2 SVGAGI (reference sequence). The CDR3 totals 15 residues.

The CDR3 sequence: CAWSPGAPGYTF. As DNA, the CDR3 is TGTGCCTGGAGCCCGGGGGCTCCCGGCTACACCTTC. The chain employs TRBV30 and TRBJ1-2, with D possibly matching TRBD1 (6 bases). The V gene's germline CDR1 is GTSNPN and CDR2 SVGIG (reference sequence). This CDR3 has 12 residues. Trimming left V 3 bases short and J 8 bases short, with 13 bases between.

This chain links TRBV14 with TRBJ2-5; D ambiguous. Germline loops: CDR1 SGHDN, CDR2 FVKESK. The CDR3 is 12 residues long. V lost 0 bases and J 11 bases, leaving 10 bases between the germline ends. The CDR3 DNA is TGTGCCAGCAGCCAAGATTTTACGTGGCAGTACTTC. This codes for CASSQDFTWQYF.

The chain links TRBV5-4 to TRBJ2-7; D is perhaps TRBD2 (6 bases). V lost 2 bases to trimming and J lost 2 bases, with 14 bases between them. CDR1 SGHNT and CDR2 YYREEE come from the germline V gene (reference sequence). The CDR3 spans 15 residues. For the CDR3, the DNA is TGTGCCAGCAGCTTAATTGGCGGGAAGACCTACGAGCAGTACTTC. Protein: CASSLIGGKTYEQYF. Full variable domain (outside the CDR3, taken from reference TRBV5-4 and TRBJ2-7): ETGVTQSPTHLIKTRGQQVTLRCSSQSGHNTVSWYQQALGQGPQFIFQYYREEENGRGNFPPRFSGLQFPNYSSELNVNALELDDSALYLCASSLIGGKTYEQYFGPGTRLTVT.

This clone has only a few counts. The chain employs TRBV28 and TRBJ1-3, with 8 bases identical to TRBD1. Losses at the gene ends were 7 bases for V and 3 bases for J; bases not matched to a gene: 5. Germline assignment: CDR1 MDHEN and CDR2 SYDVKM. This CDR3 comprises 14 residues. CDR3 region: CASTFDRGGNTIYF. The CDR3 region has the DNA TGTGCCAGCACCTTTGACAGGGGTGGAAACACCATATATTTT.

The chain uses TRBV6-5 and TRBJ1-2, with 11 bases that match TRBD1. The CDR3 is 15 amino acids. V trimming: 5 bases; J trimming: 4 bases; junction bases outside the gene matches: 6. Germline loops: CDR1 MNHEY, CDR2 SVGAGI. For the CDR3, the DNA is TGTGCCAGCAGTCGGACCGGGACAGGGGGCTATGGCTACACCTTC. It codes for CASSRTGTGGYGYTF.

This chain connects TRBV6-5 to TRBJ1-5, with 9 bases aligning to TRBD1. CDR1 MNHEY and CDR2 SVGAGI come from the germline V gene. The V gene end was trimmed by 11 bases and the J gene end by 6 bases; junction bases not matched to a gene: 8. This CDR3 contains 13 residues. For the CDR3, the DNA is TGTGCCGTCGGGACAGGGATGGTTCAGCCCCAGCATTTT. Translation gives CAVGTGMVQPQHF.

This chain joins TRBV11-1 and TRBJ2-3, with a weak D call TRBD1 (6 bases). The CDR3 has 15 residues. Trimming shortened V by 1 base and J by 4 bases, and 12 bases separated the two germline ends. The germline gives CDR1 SGHAT, CDR2 FQDESV (reference sequence). CDR3 sequence reads: CASSLGTGRSDTQYF. The CDR3 coding sequence is TGTGCCAGCAGCTTAGGAACAGGGCGGTCAGATACGCAGTATTTT.

The chain recombines TRBV5-4 with TRBJ1-2, with 9 positions matching TRBD1. Germline V gene lookup returns CDR1 SGHNT and CDR2 YYREEE (reference sequence). This CDR3 is built from 14 residues. V was pared by 3 bases and J by 8 bases, with 8 bases of the junction left unmatched. The CDR3 loop reads CASSWWGQGKGYTF. The CDR3 region has the DNA TGTGCCAGCAGCTGGTGGGGACAGGGAAAGGGCTACACCTTC.

The chain links TRBV28 to TRBJ1-4, with D possibly being TRBD1 (5 bases). V was trimmed by 8 bases and J by 7 bases, leaving 20 bases between them. Per the germline V gene, CDR1 is MDHEN and CDR2 is SYDVKM. This CDR3 has 15 residues. CDR3 sequence: CASLTWQGGLEKLFF. As DNA, the CDR3 is TGTGCCAGCCTAACCTGGCAGGGCGGACTTGAAAAACTGTTTTTT.

The chain joins TRBV6-6 to TRBJ1-1; D gene ambiguous. Germline V CDR1 and CDR2: MNHNY, SVGAGI (reference sequence). The CDR3 covers 16 residues. V shed 5 bases and J shed 4 bases, with 20 bases lying between them. CDR3 amino acids: CASSPASSVGSTEAFF. In nucleotides, the CDR3 is TGTGCCAGCAGTCCGGCGTCAAGTGTGGGCTCCACTGAAGCTTTCTTT.

The genes are TRBV2 and TRBJ1-2; tentatively, D is TRBD1 (6 bases). V was cut by 6 bases and J by 12 bases, with 17 bases left in between. The CDR3 sequence is 12 residues long. CDR1 SNHLY and CDR2 FYNNEI come from the germline V gene. This chain's CDR3 is CASSRSGGPDTF. CDR3 in DNA: TGTGCCAGCAGCCGCTCGGGGGGGCCGGACACCTTC.

DNA of the CDR3: TGTGCCAGCAGCTTGGTGGCAGGGGGCGGTAACACTGAAGCTTTCTTT. This translates into CASSLVAGGGNTEAFF. The chain uses TRBV5-6 and TRBJ1-1; TRBD1 agrees at 8 bases. J gave up 2 bases and V 0 bases, and 6 bases lay outside the gene matches. Germline V gives CDR1 SGHDT, CDR2 YYEEEE. The CDR3 has 16 amino acids.

The table lists this clone with a few counts. The chain links TRBV18 to TRBJ1-4; unclear D gene. The ends were cut back, 3 bases at V and 3 bases at J, with 8 bases in the middle. The CDR3 length is 14 residues. Germline V gene data show CDR1 as KGHSH and CDR2 as LQKENI. DNA for the CDR3: TGTGCCAGCTCACCTTCGGCTGCTAATGAAAAACTGTTTTTT. Its translation: CASSPSAANEKLFF.

The rearrangement links TRBV2 to TRBJ2-6; D remains unclear. Looked up from germline, CDR1 is SNHLY and CDR2 is FYNNEI. This CDR3 contains 14 residues. The ends were cut back, 6 bases at V and 0 bases at J, with 6 bases in the middle. CDR3: CASRGNSGANVLTF. The CDR3 DNA follows: TGTGCCAGCAGAGGCAACTCTGGGGCCAACGTCCTGACTTTC.

The rearrangement links TRBV2 to TRBJ2-2; D uncertain. The CDR3 extends over 12 amino acids. The germline V and J ends were trimmed by 5 bases and 1 base, with 2 bases remaining between them. The germline V gene encodes CDR1 SNHLY and CDR2 FYNNEI. This CDR3 reads CASSWNTGELFF. CDR3 coding DNA: TGTGCCAGCAGTTGGAACACCGGGGAGCTGTTTTTT.

J is TRBJ2-3 and V is TRBV28, with no clear D. From germline, CDR1 is MDHEN and CDR2 SYDVKM. Trimming took 2 bases from V and 0 from J, leaving 3 bases between them. This CDR3 spans 13 amino acids. In DNA, the CDR3 is TGTGCCAGCAGTTTAATAAGCACAGATACGCAGTATTTT. As protein: CASSLISTDTQYF.

J is TRBJ2-7 and V is TRBV9; TRBD2 might be the D (5 bases). Looked up from germline, CDR1 is SGDLS and CDR2 is YYNGEE. V lost 0 bases, J lost 0 bases, and 10 bases lay in between. CDR3 length: 15 amino acids. The CDR3: CASSVGAGSSYEQYF. The CDR3 DNA is TGTGCCAGCAGCGTAGGGGCGGGTAGCTCCTACGAGCAGTACTTC.